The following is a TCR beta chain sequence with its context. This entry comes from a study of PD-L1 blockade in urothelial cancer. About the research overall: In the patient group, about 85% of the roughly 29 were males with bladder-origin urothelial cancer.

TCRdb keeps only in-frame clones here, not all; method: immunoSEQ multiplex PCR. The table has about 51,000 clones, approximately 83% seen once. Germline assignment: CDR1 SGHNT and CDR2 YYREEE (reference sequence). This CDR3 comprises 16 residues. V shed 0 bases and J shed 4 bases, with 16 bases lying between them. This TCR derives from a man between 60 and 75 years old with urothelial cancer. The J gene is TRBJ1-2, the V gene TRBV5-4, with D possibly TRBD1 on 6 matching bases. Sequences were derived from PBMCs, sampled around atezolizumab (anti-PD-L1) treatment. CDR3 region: CASSLESLGGAYGYTF. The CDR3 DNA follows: TGTGCCAGCAGCTTGGAATCTTTGGGGGGGGCCTATGGCTACACCTTC. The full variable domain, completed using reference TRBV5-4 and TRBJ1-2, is ETGVTQSPTHLIKTRGQQVTLRCSSQSGHNTVSWYQQALGQGPQFIFQYYREEENGRGNFPPRFSGLQFPNYSSELNVNALELDDSALYLCASSLESLGGAYGYTFGSGTRLTVV.